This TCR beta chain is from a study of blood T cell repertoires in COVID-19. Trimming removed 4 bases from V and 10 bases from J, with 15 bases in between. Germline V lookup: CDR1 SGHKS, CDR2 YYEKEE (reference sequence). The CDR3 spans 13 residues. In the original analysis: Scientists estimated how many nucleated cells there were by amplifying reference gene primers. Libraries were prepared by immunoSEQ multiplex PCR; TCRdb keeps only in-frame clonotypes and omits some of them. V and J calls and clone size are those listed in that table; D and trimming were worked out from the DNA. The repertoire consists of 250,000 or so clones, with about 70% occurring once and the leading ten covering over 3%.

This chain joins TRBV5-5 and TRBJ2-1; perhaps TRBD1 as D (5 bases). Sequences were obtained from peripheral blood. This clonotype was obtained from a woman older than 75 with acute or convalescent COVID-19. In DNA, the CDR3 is TGTGCCAGCAGCCAGACAGATACCACGGAGCAGTTCTTC. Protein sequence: CASSQTDTTEQFF. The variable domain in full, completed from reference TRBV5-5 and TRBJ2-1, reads DAGVTQSPTHLIKTRGQQVTLRCSPISGHKSVSWYQQVLGQGPQFIFQYYEKEERGRGNFPDRFSARQFPNYSSELNVNALLLGDSALYLCASSQTDTTEQFFGPGTRLTVL.